These T cell receptor beta chains were read from a single sample in a study of shared T cell receptors in the human thymus. The table came from immunoSEQ multiplex PCR; TCRdb's copy has only in-frame clones and leaves some out. The table has roughly 410,000 clones, 95% seen once. Sequenced input: thymocytes. These receptors were taken from a human donor. CDR3s include the opening cysteine and the closing phenylalanine or tryptophan. The D gene is left open where the match is weak. Some rows have no size entry. The others give once, few or many, or a class for an expanded clone.

D | size | J | V | DNA | CDR3
- | - | TRBJ1-3 | TRBV2 | TGTGCCAGCAGTGAAGTCCAAAGGCTGGGTGGCTCTGGAAACACCATATATTTT | CASSEVQRLGGSGNTIYF
- | - | TRBJ1-2 | TRBV19 | TGTGCCAGTAGTATAGACGGGGGGCCCTTCTATGGCTACACCTTC | CASSIDGGPFYGYTF
TRBD2 | - | TRBJ2-3 | TRBV7-9 | TGTGCCAGCCGCTTACTAGCGGGGAACACAGATACGCAGTATTTT | CASRLLAGNTDTQYF
- | - | TRBJ1-5 | TRBV5-6 | TGTGCCAGCAGCTTGGACAGGGTGAGCAATCAGCCCCAGCATTTT | CASSLDRVSNQPQHF
- | - | TRBJ2-5 | TRBV18 | TGTGCCAGCTCACCACTTTCAGGGTCCCAAGAGACCCAGTACTTC | CASSPLSGSQETQYF
- | - | TRBJ1-2 | TRBV4-1 | TGCGCCAGCAGCCAAGAGCGATTGAAGGGGGAACAAACTAACTATGGCTACACCTTC | CASSQERLKGEQTNYGYTF
- | - | TRBJ2-2 | TRBV29-1 | TGCAGCGTTGTATTCAAGCGCAGGGGAAACACCGGGGAGCTGTTTTTT | CSVVFKRRGNTGELFF
TRBD2 | - | TRBJ2-1 | TRBV6-5 | TGTGCCAGCAGGCGACTAGCGGGAGCTGGGGATGAGCAGTTCTTC | CASRRLAGAGDEQFF
- | - | TRBJ1-2 | TRBV28 | TGTGCCAGCAGTTTCCCGGATAATAGGGGACACGACCCTGGCTACACCTTC | CASSFPDNRGHDPGYTF
- | once | TRBJ1-1 | TRBV21-1 | TGTGCCAGCAGAAGGGACAGGGGAAGAAACACTGAAGCTTTCTTT | CASRRDRGRNTEAFF
TRBD2 | - | TRBJ2-7 | TRBV7-2 | TGTGCCAGCAGCTTAGGGACTAGCGGCTCCTACGAGCAGTACTTC | CASSLGTSGSYEQYF
- | - | TRBJ2-5 | TRBV7-3 | TGTGCCAGCAGCCGTTACGGGATCCTACAAGAGACCCAGTACTTC | CASSRYGILQETQYF
- | - | TRBJ1-2 | TRBV28 | TGTGCCACGGGGATCCTGGATAACTATGGCTACACCTTC | CATGILDNYGYTF
- | - | TRBJ2-1 | TRBV29-1 | TGCAGCGTTGCAGGGGTCCTACATCCGGGGCCTCGCCACAATGAGCAGTTCTTC | CSVAGVLHPGPRHNEQFF
- | - | TRBJ2-7 | TRBV10-1 | TGCGCCAGCAGTGGGTCGGGCACGGCCTACGAGCAGTACTTC | CASSGSGTAYEQYF
TRBD1 | - | TRBJ2-7 | TRBV7-9 | TGTGCCAGCAGCCCCCGGACAGGCTCCTACGAGCAGTACTTC | CASSPRTGSYEQYF
- | once | TRBJ2-1 | TRBV21-1 | TGTGCCAGCAGCAAGGGCCCCTACAATGAGCAGTTCTTC | CASSKGPYNEQFF
TRBD1 | - | TRBJ1-5 | TRBV28 | TGTGCCAGCAGCGAGCGAAAAGCAAGCACCGGGACAGGGGCTAAGGGGCAGCCCCAGCATTTT | CASSERKASTGTGAKGQPQHF
- | - | TRBJ2-1 | TRBV28 | TGTGCCGCCGCAAATGGCTCCTACAATGAGCAGTTCTTC | CAAANGSYNEQFF
TRBD2 | - | TRBJ2-3 | TRBV11-3 | TGTGCCAGCAGCTTAGAGCGGGGGAGCACAGATACGCAGTATTTT | CASSLERGSTDTQYF
- | once | TRBJ2-7 | TRBV15 | TGTGCCACCAGCGCCAAGGGGCTGGAAGAGCAGTACTTC | CATSAKGLEEQYF
TRBD1 | - | TRBJ2-7 | TRBV18 | TGTGCCAGCTCACCTTCAACCACAGGGGGCGAGCAGTACTTC | CASSPSTTGGEQYF
TRBD2 | - | TRBJ2-3 | TRBV27 | TGTGCCAGCAGTTCGGCTCTAGCGGCTAGCACAGATACGCAGTATTTT | CASSSALAASTDTQYF
TRBD2 | once | TRBJ2-1 | TRBV5-4 | TGTGCCAGCTCGCCTCCGTCTAGCGGGAATTACAATGAGCAGTTCTTC | CASSPPSSGNYNEQFF
- | - | TRBJ2-1 | TRBV6-6 | TGTGCCAGCAGTTACTCGAGGGGGAATGAGCAGTTCTTC | CASSYSRGNEQFF
TRBD1 | - | TRBJ2-7 | TRBV9 | TGTGCCAGCGGCCCGGACAGGGCCTCATACGAGCAGTACTTC | CASGPDRASYEQYF
- | - | TRBJ1-2 | TRBV28 | TGTGCCGCAGGGGAGGCTGGCTACACCTTC | CAAGEAGYTF
- | - | TRBJ1-2 | TRBV18 | TGTGCCAGCTCACCAGTGGCGGACGGACTTAACTATGGCTACACCTTC | CASSPVADGLNYGYTF
- | - | TRBJ1-5 | TRBV4-1 | TGCGCCAGCAGCCAAGACTTTCGACCGATTAGCAATCAGCCCCAGCATTTT | CASSQDFRPISNQPQHF
- | - | TRBJ1-5 | TRBV7-2 | TGTGCCAGCAGCTTAGTCCCAGGGAATCAGCCCCAGCATTTT | CASSLVPGNQPQHF
- | - | TRBJ1-5 | TRBV28 | TGTGCCAGCAGTTGGGCGGGGTTCGGACAGCCCCAGCATTTT | CASSWAGFGQPQHF
- | - | TRBJ2-3 | TRBV28 | TGTGCCAGCAGTTCTCCGGCTAGCGAGGCAGATACGCAGTATTTT | CASSSPASEADTQYF
- | once | TRBJ2-7 | TRBV5-4 | TGTGCCAGCAGCTTGTTAGGTCCAGGGTACGAGCAGTACTTC | CASSLLGPGYEQYF
- | - | TRBJ1-1 | TRBV6-1 | TGTGCCAGCGGAACGGTTCGGGCTCACACTGAAGCTTTCTTT | CASGTVRAHTEAFF
- | - | TRBJ1-2 | TRBV7-9 | TGTGCCAGCAGCGGCTACACCTTC | CASSGYTF
- | - | TRBJ2-4 | TRBV28 | TGTGCCAGCAGTTGCCAATGGGGACCCTTAGCCAAAAACATTCAGTACTTC | CASSCQWGPLAKNIQYF